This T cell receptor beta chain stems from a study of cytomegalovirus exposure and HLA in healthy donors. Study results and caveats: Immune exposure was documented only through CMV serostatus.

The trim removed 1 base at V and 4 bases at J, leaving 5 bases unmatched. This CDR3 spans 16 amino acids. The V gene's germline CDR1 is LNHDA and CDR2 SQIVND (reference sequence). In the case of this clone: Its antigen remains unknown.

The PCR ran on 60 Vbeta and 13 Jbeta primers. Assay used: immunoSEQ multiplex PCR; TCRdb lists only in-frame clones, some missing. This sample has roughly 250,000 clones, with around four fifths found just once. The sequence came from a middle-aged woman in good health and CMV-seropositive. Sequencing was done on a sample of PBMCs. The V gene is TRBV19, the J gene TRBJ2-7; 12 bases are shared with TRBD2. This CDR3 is CASSIASTSGSYEQYF. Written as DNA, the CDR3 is TGTGCCAGTAGTATAGCCTCGACTAGCGGGAGTTACGAGCAGTACTTC.